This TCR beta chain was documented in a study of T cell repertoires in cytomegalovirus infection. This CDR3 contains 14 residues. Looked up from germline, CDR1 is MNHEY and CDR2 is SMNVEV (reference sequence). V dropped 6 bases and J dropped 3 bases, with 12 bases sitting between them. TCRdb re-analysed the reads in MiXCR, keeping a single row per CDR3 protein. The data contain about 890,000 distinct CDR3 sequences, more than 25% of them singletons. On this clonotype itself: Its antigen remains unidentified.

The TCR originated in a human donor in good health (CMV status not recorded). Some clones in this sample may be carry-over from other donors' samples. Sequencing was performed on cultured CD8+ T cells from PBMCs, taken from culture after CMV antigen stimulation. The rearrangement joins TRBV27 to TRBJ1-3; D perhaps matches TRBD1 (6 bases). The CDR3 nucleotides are TGTGCCAGCAGCCGAGGGGGGTTTGGAAACACCATATATTTT. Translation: CASSRGGFGNTIYF.